The 26 T cell receptor beta chains presented below share a single source sample, sequenced in a study of OX40 agonist ivuxolimab in advanced cancers. Method: immunoSEQ multiplex PCR; TCRdb's copy keeps in-frame clones and lacks some. The table records tens of thousands of clones, 75% to 90% of them present only once. The material was CD4+ or CD8+ T cells sorted from blood, obtained in a trial of the OX40 agonist ivuxolimab. These receptors all stem from an adult with an advanced solid tumor such as melanoma, head and neck, liver or kidney cancer.

The rearrangement uses TRBV5-1 and TRBJ2-3, with TRBD2 matching over 9 bases. V dropped 3 bases and J dropped 5; count of bases not matched to a gene: 10. This CDR3 is 16 amino acids long. Germline V lookup: CDR1 SGHRS, CDR2 YFSETQ. The CDR3 loop is CASSYRSAGGVDTQYF. CDR3 DNA sequence: TGCGCCAGCAGCTACCGGTCGGCGGGAGGGGTAGATACGCAGTATTTT.

The count of this clone is one. This chain joins TRBV28 and TRBJ2-2; D remains unclear. V lost 0 bases and J lost 2, with 7 bases in between. The CDR3 spans 15 residues. Germline CDR1 reads MDHEN; CDR2 reads SYDVKM. CDR3 residues: CASSLWGINTGELFF. CDR3 bases: TGTGCCAGCAGTTTATGGGGCATCAACACCGGGGAGCTGTTTTTT.

The sample holds one count of this clone. This chain uses TRBV25-1 with TRBJ2-1; 8 bases line up with TRBD2. The CDR3 consists of 10 residues. V shed 11 bases and J 9 bases; nucleotides not matched to a gene: 3. From germline, CDR1 is MGHDK and CDR2 SYGVNS. CDR3 bases: TGTGCCTCGGGGGGGACTGAGCAGTTCTTC. Translation gives CASGGTEQFF.

The chain couples TRBV27 to TRBJ2-1; TRBD2 matches at 15 bases. V gave up 6 bases and J gave up 0 bases; unmatched junction bases: 6. CDR1 MNHEY and CDR2 SMNVEV come from the germline V gene (reference sequence). CDR3 length: 18 amino acids. As DNA, the CDR3 is TGTGCCAGCAGATTGGGACTAGCGGGAGGTCGCTCCTACAATGAGCAGTTCTTC. It yields the protein CASRLGLAGGRSYNEQFF.

This chain joins TRBV6-5 and TRBJ2-5; 9 nucleotides agree with TRBD2. V dropped 6 bases and J dropped 4; count of bases not matched to a gene: 9. There are 15 residues in the CDR3. The germline V gene encodes CDR1 MNHEY and CDR2 SVGAGI. As DNA, the CDR3 is TGTGCCAGCAGGTTGACAGCGGGAGGAGGAGAGACCCAGTACTTC. It yields the protein CASRLTAGGGETQYF.

The chain links TRBV4-1 to TRBJ1-1; 8 nucleotides align to TRBD1. The CDR3 is made up of 15 amino acids. The V segment lost 2 bases and the J segment 4 bases; nucleotides outside the gene matches: 6. Germline V CDR1 and CDR2: MGHRA, YSYEKL. Here the CDR3 DNA reads TGCGCCAGCAGCCAACAGGGGGCGGGAGGCACTGAAGCTTTCTTT. Protein: CASSQQGAGGTEAFF.

This clone was seen only a few times. The chain employs TRBV7-9 and TRBJ2-5, with D tentatively TRBD1 (5 bases). V was shortened by 6 bases and J by 0 bases, with 8 bases between the two germline ends. Per the germline V gene, CDR1 is SEHNR and CDR2 is FQNEAQ (reference sequence). The CDR3 totals 13 residues. CDR3 DNA: TGTGCCAGCAGAATAGGGGACCAAGAGACCCAGTACTTC. It encodes CASRIGDQETQYF.

J is TRBJ2-7 and V is TRBV27; the D gene is possibly TRBD2 (5 bases). V lost 2 bases and J 2 bases, leaving 13 bases between the germline ends. CDR1 and CDR2 (germline): MNHEY, SMNVEV (reference sequence). This CDR3 contains 15 residues. The CDR3 bases are TGTGCCAGCAGTTTAGTCGGGGAGTCCCCCTACGAGCAGTACTTC. It specifies CASSLVGESPYEQYF.

This clone turned up a few times. The chain links TRBV9 to TRBJ2-1, with 7 bases identical to TRBD1. The germline V gene encodes CDR1 SGDLS and CDR2 YYNGEE. V lost 3 bases and J lost 2; bases outside the gene matches: 5. The CDR3 sequence is 15 residues long. CDR3 sequence: CASSATGDPYNEQFF. In nucleotides, the CDR3 is TGTGCCAGCAGCGCCACAGGGGACCCCTACAATGAGCAGTTCTTC.

The table lists this clone with a count of one. The DNA for the CDR3 is TGTGCCAGCAGCTTCCAGGGGGCGCGTTCCTACAATGAGCAGTTCTTC. Translation gives CASSFQGARSYNEQFF. The rearrangement joins TRBV5-4 to TRBJ2-1; TRBD1 agrees at 8 bases. From germline, CDR1 is SGHNT and CDR2 YYREEE (reference sequence). This CDR3 is built from 16 residues. The ends lost 2 bases at V and 1 base at J; junction bases unmatched: 5.

The V gene is TRBV10-3, the J gene TRBJ2-1; unclear D gene. Trimming took off 8 bases at V and 1 base at J, with 12 bases between the two ends. CDR1 and CDR2 from the germline V gene are ENHRY and SYGVKD. This CDR3 contains 14 residues. CDR3 amino acids: CAIPYGESYNEQFF. The CDR3 DNA reads TGTGCCATCCCCTATGGGGAATCCTACAATGAGCAGTTCTTC.

The rearrangement uses TRBV13 and TRBJ1-4; no clear D gene. Germline CDR1 and CDR2: PRHDT and FYEKMQ (reference sequence). This CDR3 contains 11 residues. V was cut by 3 bases and J by 8 bases, with 4 bases left in between. The CDR3 sequence: CASSLGEKLFF. The CDR3 DNA reads as TGTGCCAGCAGCTTGGGCGAAAAACTGTTTTTT.

V and J are TRBV5-8 and TRBJ2-7, with TRBD1 as a possible D gene (6 bases). V was cut by 3 bases and J by 0 bases, with 13 bases left in between. This CDR3 comprises 15 residues. Germline V gives CDR1 SGHTS, CDR2 YDEGEE. The CDR3 DNA reads as TGTGCCAGCAGCTCCCAGGGGACACCCTCCTACGAGCAGTACTTC. It codes for CASSSQGTPSYEQYF.

This chain links TRBV29-1 with TRBJ2-3; possibly TRBD1 or TRBD2 for D (6 bases each). This CDR3 spans 16 amino acids. In germline, CDR1 is SQVTM, CDR2 ANQGSEA. Trimming took 2 bases from V and 2 from J, leaving 17 bases between them. The CDR3 DNA is TGCAGCGTTGAAAAAGGGGGGCGGTCGAACACAGATACGCAGTATTTT. Protein: CSVEKGGRSNTDTQYF.

The V call is TRBV28, the J call TRBJ1-5; D remains ambiguous. Germline V gene data show CDR1 as MDHEN and CDR2 as SYDVKM. The CDR3 has 15 amino acids. With 6 bases removed from V and 1 base from J, the gap between germline ends came to 13 bases. The CDR3: CASSRWRISNQPQHF. The CDR3 nucleotides read TGTGCCAGCAGCCGGTGGCGCATAAGCAATCAGCCCCAGCATTTT.

This clone was detected once. The V and J genes are TRBV7-2 and TRBJ2-7, with a weak D call TRBD2 (5 bases). With 4 bases removed from V and 3 bases from J, the gap between germline ends came to 16 bases. In germline, CDR1 is SGHTA, CDR2 FQGNSA. The CDR3 runs to 15 residues. The CDR3 is CASSSPGIGGYEQYF. CDR3 nucleotides: TGTGCCAGCAGCTCCCCGGGCATTGGAGGCTACGAGCAGTACTTC.

V usage is TRBV4-1 and J usage is TRBJ2-2; TRBD2 aligns across 13 bases. Germline trimming cut 4 bases from V and 5 bases from J; bases unmatched to any gene: 7. The CDR3 runs 17 residues. Germline V gives CDR1 MGHRA, CDR2 YSYEKL. The CDR3 here is CASSPGTSGMWTGELFF. CDR3 nucleotides: TGCGCCAGCAGCCCCGGGACTAGCGGGATGTGGACCGGGGAGCTGTTTTTT.

The V call is TRBV14, the J call TRBJ1-2; possibly TRBD1 for D (5 bases). The germline CDR1 and CDR2 sequences are SGHDN and FVKESK. Trimming pared 4 bases from V and 3 bases from J, leaving 18 bases between. This CDR3 is built from 16 residues. CDR3 sequence reads: CASSPLRSGGDYGYTF. The DNA of the CDR3 is TGTGCCAGCAGCCCCCTGAGATCGGGGGGTGACTATGGCTACACCTTC.

J is TRBJ2-5 and V is TRBV5-1; a weak D match, TRBD1 (6 bases). The germline V gene has CDR1 SGHRS and CDR2 YFSETQ. This CDR3 is built from 15 residues. Deletions cut 4 bases from V and 0 bases from J, with 13 bases between. CDR3 sequence reads: CASSHRTADQETQYF. The CDR3 DNA is TGCGCCAGCAGCCATCGGACAGCGGACCAAGAGACCCAGTACTTC.

This rearrangement joins TRBV28 to TRBJ2-7; 8 nucleotides agree with TRBD2. The CDR3 is 14 amino acids. J lost 3 bases, V lost 5 bases, and 6 bases had no gene match. Germline V gives CDR1 MDHEN, CDR2 SYDVKM. This CDR3 reads CASSPPGLDYEQYF. In nucleotides, the CDR3 is TGTGCCAGCAGTCCGCCGGGACTAGACTACGAGCAGTACTTC. The full variable domain, with the rest looked up from reference TRBV28 and TRBJ2-7, is DVKVTQSSRYLVKRTGEKVFLECVQDMDHENMFWYRQDPGLGLRLIYFSYDVKMKEKGDIPEGYSVSREKKERFSLILESASTNQTSMYLCASSPPGLDYEQYFGPGTRLTVT.

The chain carries TRBV6-1 and TRBJ2-7; 10 bases map to TRBD1. J gave up 3 bases and V 5 bases, and 7 bases lay outside the gene matches. Germline CDR1 reads MNHNS; CDR2 reads SASEGT. CDR3 length equals 15 residues. The CDR3: CASSQGGQGIYEQYF. The CDR3 coding sequence is TGTGCCAGCAGTCAGGGGGGACAGGGGATCTACGAGCAGTACTTC.

This chain uses TRBV6-7 with TRBJ2-7, with D maybe TRBD2 (5 bases). TRBV6-7 is an ORF; its function is uncertain. This CDR3 is built from 16 residues. The V end was cut by 4 bases, the J end by 4 bases, with 20 bases between. Here the CDR3 reads CASSSQDCPVTYEQYF. The CDR3 DNA sequence: TGTGCCAGCAGTTCCCAGGACTGCCCGGTAACGTACGAGCAGTACTTC.

This rearrangement joins TRBV30 to TRBJ1-2, with a weak D call TRBD1 (5 bases). V was clipped by 0 bases and J by 8 bases, with 22 bases between them. Germline V gives CDR1 GTSNPN, CDR2 SVGIG (reference sequence). This CDR3 spans 16 amino acids. DNA of the CDR3: TGTGCCTGGAGTGTATTCGTCTCGGGACGTTCGGTCGGCTACACCTTC. This encodes CAWSVFVSGRSVGYTF.

The V gene is TRBV28, the J gene TRBJ2-3, with D unresolved. This CDR3 is built from 14 residues. The germline V gene has CDR1 MDHEN and CDR2 SYDVKM. Trimming left V 6 bases short and J 2 bases short, with 12 bases between. CDR3 nucleotide sequence: TGTGCCAGCAGGGCACCCAGGAACACAGATACGCAGTATTTT. Its protein product is CASRAPRNTDTQYF.

The chain links TRBV27 to TRBJ1-5; perhaps TRBD1 as D (5 bases). From germline, CDR1 is MNHEY and CDR2 SMNVEV (reference sequence). This CDR3 has 18 residues. V was shortened by 5 bases and J by 0 bases, with 20 bases between the two germline ends. The CDR3 here is CASSRFPPGVNSNQPQHF. CDR3 sequence (DNA): TGTGCCAGCAGTCGATTTCCCCCGGGGGTGAATAGCAATCAGCCCCAGCATTTT.

The chain uses TRBV7-9 and TRBJ2-7; weak D call: TRBD1 (5 bases). The CDR3 loop spans 13 amino acids. Germline lookup yields CDR1 SEHNR and CDR2 FQNEAQ (reference sequence). Trimming stripped 1 base from V and 5 bases from J, with 9 bases between. The CDR3 DNA is TGTGCCAGCAGCTTAGACAGGATCCACGAGCAGTACTTC. Its protein product is CASSLDRIHEQYF.